These 16 T cell receptor beta chains came from one sample sequenced in a study of T cells in localized non-small cell lung cancer. Measured with immunoSEQ multiplex PCR; TCRdb has only the in-frame clones, and not every one. The sample records 65,000 to 80,000 clones, less than 85% being singletons. The material was peripheral blood, obtained before any cancer treatment. Receptors were obtained from a female donor of 60 years or more with stage I lung adenocarcinoma.

This clone has just a few counts. V gene TRBV9 combines with J gene TRBJ2-5; 15 nucleotides align to TRBD2. After removal of 3 bases from V and 7 bases from J, the junction contained 19 bases not matched to a gene. CDR1 is SGDLS and CDR2 is YYNGEE in the germline V gene. The CDR3 has 20 amino acids. The CDR3 loop is CASSGPLPGLAGGPAGTQYF. DNA for the CDR3: TGTGCCAGCAGCGGACCACTGCCGGGACTAGCGGGGGGACCGGCCGGGACCCAGTACTTC.

The chain is built from TRBV4-2 and TRBJ2-5, with TRBD2 matching over 11 bases. CDR3 size: 18 residues. Per germline, CDR1 LGHNA and CDR2 YNFKEQ. V lost 3 bases and J lost 1; bases outside the gene matches: 10. For the CDR3, the DNA is TGTGCCAGCAGCCAGGGGCGTTTAGCGGGAGGGTCCCAAGAGACCCAGTACTTC. Translation: CASSQGRLAGGSQETQYF.

This clone was picked up a small number of times. The chain is built from TRBV15 and TRBJ2-7, with no clear D. The germline V gene encodes CDR1 LNHNV and CDR2 YYDKDF (reference sequence). The CDR3 length is 14 residues. The ends were cut back, 0 bases at V and 2 bases at J, with 8 bases in the middle. The chain's CDR3 is CATSRDRAAYEQYF. CDR3 DNA: TGTGCCACCAGCAGAGATCGGGCGGCCTACGAGCAGTACTTC. Filled out from reference TRBV15 and TRBJ2-7, the complete variable domain reads DAMVIQNPRYQVTQFGKPVTLSCSQTLNHNVMYWYQQKSSQAPKLLFHYYDKDFNNEADTPDNFQSRRPNTSFCFLDIRSPGLGDTAMYLCATSRDRAAYEQYFGPGTRLTVT.

The chain links TRBV19 to TRBJ2-1; no clear D gene. CDR3 length: 14 residues. Germline V gives CDR1 LNHDA, CDR2 SQIVND (reference sequence). Trimming left V 3 bases short and J 2 bases short, with 8 bases between. CDR3: CASSIRWTYNEQFF. For the CDR3, the DNA is TGTGCCAGTAGTATTCGTTGGACCTACAATGAGCAGTTCTTC.

This chain uses TRBV5-6 with TRBJ1-4; D unresolved. The ends were cut back, 4 bases at V and 8 bases at J, with 15 bases in the middle. Germline loops: CDR1 SGHDT, CDR2 YYEEEE. This CDR3 comprises 14 residues. The CDR3 DNA reads TGTGCCAGCAGCCAACTTCAAAACCTGGAAAAACTGTTTTTT. This gives the protein CASSQLQNLEKLFF.

V and J are TRBV5-4 and TRBJ2-5; D gene ambiguous. TRBJ2-7 explains the end of the DNA better; the J call may be wrong. The V gene's germline CDR1 is SGHNT and CDR2 YYREEE (reference sequence). This CDR3 spans 11 amino acids. The CDR3 reads CASSFNYEQYF. The CDR3 DNA reads as TGTGCCAGCAGCTTCAACTACGAGCAGTACTTC.

The chain uses TRBV6-5 and TRBJ2-7, with D maybe TRBD2 (6 bases). There are 15 residues in the CDR3. V shed 2 bases and J shed 0 bases, with 11 bases lying between them. Germline V gene sequence: CDR1 MNHEY, CDR2 SVGAGI. CDR3: CASSYRGESSYEQYF. CDR3 in DNA: TGTGCCAGCAGTTACCGCGGGGAGAGCTCCTACGAGCAGTACTTC.

The chain is built from TRBV7-2 and TRBJ2-5; TRBD2 matches at 7 bases. CDR3 size: 15 residues. The V segment lost 2 bases and the J segment 1 base; nucleotides outside the gene matches: 4. The germline CDR1 and CDR2 sequences are SGHTA and FQGNSA. The chain's CDR3 is CASSLYSGGQETQYF. DNA of the CDR3: TGTGCCAGCAGCTTATATTCGGGGGGCCAAGAGACCCAGTACTTC.

V and J are TRBV27 and TRBJ2-1, with 14 bases aligning to TRBD2. V shed 5 bases, J shed 1 base, and the junction held 4 bases outside the gene matches. Germline lookup yields CDR1 MNHEY and CDR2 SMNVEV (reference sequence). CDR3 length: 17 residues. The DNA for the CDR3 is TGTGCCAGCAGTAGACTAGCGGGAGGGCCTTCCTACAATGAGCAGTTCTTC. Its translation: CASSRLAGGPSYNEQFF.

The chain combines TRBV7-2 with TRBJ2-1; D ambiguous. CDR1 is SGHTA and CDR2 is FQGNSA in the germline V gene. This CDR3 has 13 amino acids. Trimming took off 5 bases at V and 12 bases at J, with 17 bases between the two ends. The CDR3 protein is CASSQEHGNSQFF. As DNA, the CDR3 is TGTGCCAGCAGCCAAGAACACGGCAATTCGCAGTTCTTC.

V is TRBV19 and J is TRBJ1-2, with D possibly matching TRBD1 (5 bases). Trimming shortened V by 4 bases and J by 4 bases, and 19 bases separated the two germline ends. Germline CDR1 reads LNHDA; CDR2 reads SQIVND (reference sequence). There are 16 residues in the CDR3. CDR3 region: CASSTTRDGKSYGYTF. CDR3 sequence (DNA): TGTGCCAGTAGTACCACTCGGGACGGAAAATCCTATGGCTACACCTTC.

The chain links TRBV6-5 to TRBJ1-2, with a weak D call TRBD1 (5 bases). This CDR3 comprises 14 residues. Germline CDR1 MNHEY, CDR2 SVGAGI. V was trimmed by 5 bases and J by 7 bases, leaving 17 bases between them. CDR3 amino acids: CASSPRQGDGGYTF. CDR3 nucleotides: TGTGCCAGCAGTCCCCGGCAGGGAGACGGTGGCTACACCTTC.

This clone came up once. The chain uses TRBV11-3 and TRBJ1-1; 8 positions match TRBD1. Germline CDR1 and CDR2: SGHNT and YENEEA. This CDR3 comprises 12 residues. V trimming: 4 bases; J trimming: 10 bases; junction bases outside the gene matches: 5. The CDR3 loop reads CASSSRGRGAFF. CDR3 nucleotides: TGTGCCAGCAGCTCCAGGGGGCGCGGAGCTTTCTTT.

The V call is TRBV11-2, the J call TRBJ1-3; D is unresolved. The CDR3 is 14 residues long. Germline V gene data show CDR1 as SGHAT and CDR2 as FQNNGV. Trimming cost V 4 bases and J 5 bases, with 12 bases left between them. The CDR3 here is CASSYRNARNTIYF. Written as DNA, the CDR3 is TGTGCCAGCAGCTACAGAAACGCGAGAAACACCATATATTTT.

This clone has a handful of counts. J is TRBJ2-1 and V is TRBV7-3, with 10 nucleotides matching TRBD2. The germline V gene has CDR1 SGHTA and CDR2 FQGTGA. This CDR3 has 17 residues. J gave up 3 bases and V 5 bases, and 10 bases lay outside the gene matches. The DNA for the CDR3 is TGTGCCAGCAGCCGATTGGCCCAGCGGGGGGGCTACAATGAGCAGTTCTTC. It yields the protein CASSRLAQRGGYNEQFF.

The V gene is TRBV6-5, the J gene TRBJ1-4, with D uncertain. The CDR3 length is 15 residues. CDR1 MNHEY and CDR2 SVGAGI come from the germline V gene. V gave up 5 bases and J gave up 5 bases, with 15 bases separating them. DNA for the CDR3: TGTGCCAGCAGTCCGACACGGTCTAACAATGAAAAACTGTTTTTT. Amino acid sequence: CASSPTRSNNEKLFF.